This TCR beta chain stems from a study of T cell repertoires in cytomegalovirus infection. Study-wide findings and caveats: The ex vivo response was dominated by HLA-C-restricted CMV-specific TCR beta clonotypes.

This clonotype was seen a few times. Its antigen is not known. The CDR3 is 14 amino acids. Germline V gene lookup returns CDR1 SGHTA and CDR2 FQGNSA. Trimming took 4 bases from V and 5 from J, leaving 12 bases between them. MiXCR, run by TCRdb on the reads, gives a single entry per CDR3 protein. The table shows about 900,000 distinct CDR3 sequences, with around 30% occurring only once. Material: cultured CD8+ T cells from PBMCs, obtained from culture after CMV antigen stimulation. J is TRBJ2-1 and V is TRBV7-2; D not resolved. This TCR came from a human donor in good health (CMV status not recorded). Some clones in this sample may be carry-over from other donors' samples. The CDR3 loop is CASSSGLMDNEQFF. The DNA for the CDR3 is TGTGCCAGCAGCTCGGGTCTGATGGACAATGAGCAGTTCTTC. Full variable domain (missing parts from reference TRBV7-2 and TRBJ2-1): GAGVSQSPSNKVTEKGKDVELRCDPISGHTALYWYRQSLGQGLEFLIYFQGNSAPDKSGLPSDRFSAERTGGSVSTLTIQRTQQEDSAVYLCASSSGLMDNEQFFGPGTRLTVL.